Following are 19 T cell receptor beta chains from one sample sequenced in a study of cytomegalovirus exposure and HLA in healthy donors. A multiplex PCR was run with 60 Vbeta primers and 13 Jbeta primers. Some clones are missing from TCRdb's copy, which holds only in-frame ones; the method was immunoSEQ multiplex PCR. The table records approximately 140,000 clones, about two thirds of them present only once. The sample taken for sequencing was PBMCs. These receptors came from a woman aged 18-29 years in good health and CMV-seronegative.

Notes on this clone: Other DNA sequences in the sample encode the same CDR3. This chain links TRBV18 with TRBJ2-5; perhaps TRBD2 as D (6 bases). The length of the CDR3 is 13 residues. With 4 bases removed from V and 0 bases from J, the gap between germline ends came to 6 bases. Looked up from germline, CDR1 is KGHSH and CDR2 is LQKENI. CDR3 nucleotides: TGTGCCAGCTCACGGGACTACCAAGAGACCCAGTACTTC. Translated: CASSRDYQETQYF.

The genes are TRBV28 and TRBJ2-5; 10 nucleotides match TRBD1. Germline V gene lookup returns CDR1 MDHEN and CDR2 SYDVKM. The CDR3 is 13 amino acids. The CDR3: CGAGTGVSETQYF. CDR3 in DNA: TGTGGAGCCGGGACAGGGGTTTCGGAGACCCAGTACTTC.

The V gene is TRBV7-2, the J gene TRBJ2-1; D is ambiguous. The CDR3 runs to 15 residues. CDR1 SGHTA and CDR2 FQGNSA come from the germline V gene. The V gene lost 0 bases and the J gene lost 0 bases, with 6 bases spanning the gap. The CDR3 sequence is CASSLASSSYNEQFF. In DNA form, the CDR3 reads TGTGCCAGCAGCTTAGCCTCGTCCTCCTACAATGAGCAGTTCTTC. The whole variable domain, filled in from reference TRBV7-2 and TRBJ2-1, reads GAGVSQSPSNKVTEKGKDVELRCDPISGHTALYWYRQSLGQGLEFLIYFQGNSAPDKSGLPSDRFSAERTGGSVSTLTIQRTQQEDSAVYLCASSLASSSYNEQFFGPGTRLTVL.

The chain employs TRBV10-3 and TRBJ2-2; D is unclear. Deletions cut 8 bases from V and 6 bases from J, with 13 bases between. The CDR3 sequence is 13 residues long. Germline V gene data show CDR1 as ENHRY and CDR2 as SYGVKD. The CDR3 sequence is CAILSIQSGELFF. The CDR3 coding sequence is TGTGCCATCCTTTCGATCCAGTCCGGGGAGCTGTTTTTT.

The genes are TRBV28 and TRBJ2-3; 9 bases match TRBD2. The germline V gene has CDR1 MDHEN and CDR2 SYDVKM. The CDR3 runs 15 residues. J lost 2 bases, V lost 5 bases, and 5 bases had no gene match. CDR3 sequence reads: CASSNRLADTDTQYF. The CDR3 bases are TGTGCCAGCAGTAACCGACTAGCGGACACAGATACGCAGTATTTT.

The chain is built from TRBV29-1 and TRBJ2-5; TRBD2 matches 8 bases. Per germline, CDR1 SQVTM and CDR2 ANQGSEA. This CDR3 region has 12 residues. Trimming cost V 5 bases and J 9 bases; bases outside gene matches: 8. DNA for the CDR3: TGCAGCGTTACCTCTCTCGGGAGGGCCCAGTACTTC. Translating it yields CSVTSLGRAQYF.

The chain has TRBV30 and TRBJ1-5, with D unclear. The CDR3 length is 12 residues. Trimming cost V 0 bases and J 5 bases, with 5 bases left between them. Germline V lookup: CDR1 GTSNPN, CDR2 SVGIG (reference sequence). The CDR3 bases are TGTGCCTGGAGTGTCCCTTATCAGCCCCAGCATTTT. It encodes CAWSVPYQPQHF.

About this clone itself: At one boundary the junction diverges from the germline segment, which might be a read error. This chain joins TRBV4-3 and TRBJ2-3; no reliable D call. Germline V lookup: CDR1 LGHNA, CDR2 YSLEER. The CDR3 totals 15 residues. CDR3 sequence reads: CASSQVGAPTYTQYF. CDR3 in DNA: TGCGCCAGCAGCCAAGTCGGAGCCCCCACATATACGCAGTATTTT.

The genes are TRBV2 and TRBJ2-5; maybe TRBD1 (6 bases). Germline values: CDR1 SNHLY, CDR2 FYNNEI. V shed 5 bases and J shed 5 bases, with 12 bases lying between them. The CDR3 extends over 13 amino acids. CDR3 bases: TGTGCCAGCAGTAATCAAGACAGGGAGACCCAGTACTTC. Residues: CASSNQDRETQYF.

The chain has TRBV19 and TRBJ2-7; 8 bases align to TRBD1. The V gene's germline CDR1 is LNHDA and CDR2 SQIVND (reference sequence). The CDR3 spans 14 residues. V lost 4 bases, J lost 6 bases, and 8 bases stayed unmatched. CDR3 in DNA: TGTGCCAGTAGTAGGGGCCAGGGGGCGACCGAGCAGTACTTC. It codes for CASSRGQGATEQYF.

This clone was recorded once. The chain recombines TRBV7-9 with TRBJ2-1; 7 bases are shared with TRBD2. This CDR3 contains 19 residues. CDR1 and CDR2 (germline): SEHNR, FQNEAQ (reference sequence). The V segment lost 0 bases and the J segment 5 bases; nucleotides outside the gene matches: 16. CDR3: CASSLASVRVASGHNEQFF. In nucleotides, the CDR3 is TGTGCCAGCAGCTTAGCGAGCGTCCGGGTCGCTAGCGGCCACAATGAGCAGTTCTTC.

The chain uses TRBV18 and TRBJ1-4, with D unclear. V shed 1 base and J shed 0 bases, with 15 bases lying between them. The CDR3 totals 18 residues. The V gene's germline CDR1 is KGHSH and CDR2 LQKENI. The CDR3 reads CASSPLLRQWTTNEKLFF. CDR3 DNA: TGTGCCAGCTCACCACTACTGCGACAATGGACAACTAATGAAAAACTGTTTTTT.

The chain has TRBV28 and TRBJ2-6, with D perhaps matching TRBD2 (5 bases). CDR3 length: 16 amino acids. Trimming shortened V by 4 bases and J by 0 bases, and 10 bases separated the two germline ends. Germline V gene lookup returns CDR1 MDHEN and CDR2 SYDVKM. CDR3 nucleotide sequence: TGTGCCAGCAGTTCCCTCGGGGTCTCTGGGGCCAACGTCCTGACTTTC. It codes for CASSSLGVSGANVLTF. The full variable domain, with the rest looked up from reference TRBV28 and TRBJ2-6, is DVKVTQSSRYLVKRTGEKVFLECVQDMDHENMFWYRQDPGLGLRLIYFSYDVKMKEKGDIPEGYSVSREKKERFSLILESASTNQTSMYLCASSSLGVSGANVLTFGAGSRLTVL.

The chain links TRBV11-2 to TRBJ2-1; 7 bases map to TRBD2. J gave up 3 bases and V 4 bases, and 6 bases lay outside the gene matches. Germline V CDR1 and CDR2: SGHAT, FQNNGV. The CDR3 totals 15 residues. CDR3 protein: CASSSTSAFYNEQFF. The CDR3 DNA reads as TGTGCCAGCAGCTCTACTAGCGCATTCTACAATGAGCAGTTCTTC.

A word on this clone: Its ends do not fully match the called genes, so a read error is possible. The chain is built from TRBV7-9 and TRBJ2-1, with 12 bases aligning to TRBD1. This CDR3 has 16 amino acids. Germline assignment: CDR1 SEHNR and CDR2 FQNEAQ (reference sequence). The CDR3 loop reads CSSSLSGTGGGNEQFF. For the CDR3, the DNA is TGTTCCAGCAGTTTATCAGGGACAGGGGGCGGAAATGAGCAGTTCTTC.

The J gene is TRBJ1-5, the V gene TRBV2; D might be TRBD1 (5 bases). The germline V gene has CDR1 SNHLY and CDR2 FYNNEI. The V end was cut by 6 bases, the J end by 2 bases, with 14 bases between. CDR3 length: 15 amino acids. The CDR3 is CASSSKTEGNQPQHF. CDR3 in DNA: TGTGCCAGCAGCTCAAAGACAGAGGGCAATCAGCCCCAGCATTTT.

This chain uses TRBV6-6 with TRBJ1-1; 8 bases fit TRBD1. The CDR3 consists of 13 residues. The V and J ends lost 6 bases and 3 bases, in that order; junction bases with no gene match: 3. CDR1 is MNHNY, CDR2 SVGAGI, per germline (reference sequence). The CDR3 nucleotides are TGTGCCAGCAGCAGGACAGGGTACACTGAAGCTTTCTTT. Protein product: CASSRTGYTEAFF.

V and J are TRBV10-1 and TRBJ2-1, with D perhaps matching TRBD1 (5 bases). Germline lookup yields CDR1 WNHNN and CDR2 SYGVQD (reference sequence). This CDR3 has 16 amino acids. V was cut by 5 bases and J by 2 bases, with 16 bases left in between. The CDR3 loop reads CASSLNGAGAYNEQFF. CDR3 in DNA: TGCGCCAGCAGTCTGAATGGGGCAGGTGCCTACAATGAGCAGTTCTTC.

This clone showed up just a few times. The J gene is TRBJ1-6, the V gene TRBV9; D is undetermined. The germline V and J ends were trimmed by 0 bases and 8 bases, with 12 bases remaining between them. Germline V lookup: CDR1 SGDLS, CDR2 YYNGEE. The CDR3 is 15 amino acids. CDR3 DNA sequence: TGTGCCAGCAGCGTAGGGTGGGGAGTAGATTCACCCCTCCACTTT. It specifies CASSVGWGVDSPLHF.